This entry lists 21 T cell receptor beta chains sequenced from one sample in a study of identical twins. Via MiXCR, TCRdb re-called the 5' RACE reads, giving one row per CDR3 protein. The sample contains 400,000 to 600,000 distinct CDR3 sequences, around 24% of which appear only once. The sample was also linked to a second study, of yellow fever vaccine responses in identical twins.

Sequencing input: CD4+ T cells sorted from blood. These receptors originate from a woman between 18 and 29 years old in good health.

The CDR3 protein is CASSLRGSVVGEQYF. The CDR3 nucleotides are TGTGCCAGCAGTTTACGAGGCTCTGTGGTTGGCGAGCAGTACTTC. This chain connects TRBV12-3 or TRBV12-4 to TRBJ2-7; D uncertain. The V end was cut by 2 bases, the J end by 6 bases, with 17 bases between. The CDR3 is 15 amino acids.

This clonotype was detected only a few times. The chain has TRBV5-1 and TRBJ2-5; D uncertain. The CDR3 loop spans 14 amino acids. Germline V CDR1 and CDR2: SGHRS, YFSETQ. Trimming removed 6 bases from V and 3 bases from J, with 15 bases in between. The CDR3, as DNA: TGCGCCAGCACTCCGACGATGTCGAAAGAGACCCAGTACTTC. It specifies CASTPTMSKETQYF. The variable domain in full, completed from reference TRBV5-1 and TRBJ2-5, reads KAGVTQTPRYLIKTRGQQVTLSCSPISGHRSVSWYQQTPGQGLQFLFEYFSETQRNKGNFPGRFSGRQFSNSRSEMNVSTLELGDSALYLCASTPTMSKETQYFGPGTRLLVL.

The table lists this clonotype with many counts. The CDR3 region has the DNA TGTGCCAGCACCGCGGCGGGACAGGGGTCCCTCAGCTACACCTTC. It encodes CASTAAGQGSLSYTF. This chain uses TRBV5-5 with TRBJ1-2; 10 bases agree with TRBD1. Losses at the gene ends were 6 bases for V and 9 bases for J; bases not matched to a gene: 14. The CDR3 is 15 amino acids. Germline CDR1 is SGHKS and CDR2 is YYEKEE (reference sequence).

This clonotype was detected only a few times. The CDR3 sequence: CSARKTGFFNEQFF. DNA for the CDR3: TGCAGTGCTAGAAAAACAGGGTTTTTCAATGAGCAGTTCTTC. The chain employs TRBV20-1 and TRBJ2-1, with D possibly being TRBD1 (6 bases). Between the trimmed V and J ends, which lost 2 bases and 6 bases, there was a span of 14 bases. Germline values: CDR1 DFQATT, CDR2 SNEGSKA (reference sequence). The length of the CDR3 is 14 residues.

The chain links TRBV4-1 to TRBJ2-1, with TRBD2 as a possible D gene (6 bases). V shed 0 bases and J shed 0 bases, with 15 bases lying between them. The germline CDR1 and CDR2 sequences are MGHRA and YSYEKL. The CDR3 has 18 residues. The CDR3 region has the DNA TGCGCCAGCAGCCAAGATCTGGGGGGAAGTCGCTCCTACAATGAGCAGTTCTTC. Translating gives CASSQDLGGSRSYNEQFF.

This clonotype has just a few counts. The chain is built from TRBV7-9 and TRBJ1-2, with D tentatively TRBD1 (6 bases). The V gene lost 0 bases and the J gene lost 1 base, with 6 bases spanning the gap. The CDR3 extends over 14 amino acids. Germline CDR1 is SEHNR and CDR2 is FQNEAQ (reference sequence). The DNA for the CDR3 is TGTGCCAGCAGCTTAGCGGACAGTAACTATGGCTACACCTTC. It specifies CASSLADSNYGYTF. Supplemented by reference TRBV7-9 and TRBJ1-2, the full variable domain reads DTGVSQNPRHKITKRGQNVTFRCDPISEHNRLYWYRQTLGQGPEFLTYFQNEAQLEKSRLLSDRFSAERPKGSFSTLEIQRTEQGDSAMYLCASSLADSNYGYTFGSGTRLTVV.

The sample holds a few counts of this clonotype. The rearrangement uses TRBV6-5 and TRBJ2-1; 9 bases match TRBD2. The CDR3 consists of 15 residues. V lost 0 bases to trimming and J lost 7 bases; unmatched junction nucleotides: 4. The germline gives CDR1 MNHEY, CDR2 SVGAGI. CDR3 coding DNA: TGTGCCAGCAGTTACTCTGCGGGGGGGCCTAATGAGCAGTTCTTC. It is translated as CASSYSAGGPNEQFF.

The chain links TRBV28 to TRBJ2-7, with D maybe TRBD2 (5 bases). The germline V gene has CDR1 MDHEN and CDR2 SYDVKM. The CDR3 covers 14 residues. The V and J ends lost 6 bases and 3 bases respectively, with 15 bases between them. Here the CDR3 reads CASSSGFGFYEQYV. The CDR3 DNA reads as TGTGCCAGCAGCTCGGGGTTCGGGTTCTACGAGCAGTACGTC.

This clonotype turned up a few times. V is TRBV5-1 and J is TRBJ2-3; D not resolved. The ends were cut back, 4 bases at V and 2 bases at J, with 8 bases in the middle. Germline assignment: CDR1 SGHRS and CDR2 YFSETQ. The CDR3 is 13 residues long. The CDR3 DNA sequence: TGCGCCAGCAGCACCTTAGACACAGATACGCAGTATTTT. It translates to CASSTLDTDTQYF.

The chain links TRBV6-2 or TRBV6-3 to TRBJ2-1; maybe TRBD2 (5 bases). V lost 7 bases and J lost 5, with 12 bases in between. CDR3 length equals 13 residues. Germline V gene lookup returns CDR1 MNHEY and CDR2 SVGEGT. This CDR3 is CASTSLENNEQFF. CDR3 nucleotides: TGTGCCAGCACCTCACTAGAAAACAATGAGCAGTTCTTC.

This clonotype was seen only a few times. The rearrangement uses TRBV5-1 and TRBJ2-7; 12 nucleotides line up with TRBD2. Germline loops: CDR1 SGHRS, CDR2 YFSETQ. The CDR3 contains 16 residues. V lost 3 bases, J lost 2 bases, and 6 bases stayed unmatched. The CDR3: CASSSDGLAGTYEQYF. The CDR3 DNA is TGCGCCAGCAGCTCGGATGGACTAGCGGGGACCTACGAGCAGTACTTC.

This chain links TRBV29-1 with TRBJ1-1; a weak D match, TRBD1 (6 bases). V lost 8 bases to trimming and J lost 4 bases, with 17 bases between them. This CDR3 is built from 13 residues. Per germline, CDR1 SQVTM and CDR2 ANQGSEA. In nucleotides, the CDR3 is TGCAGCTCCGTAAGACAGGTGGGCACTGAAGCTTTCTTT. This gives the protein CSSVRQVGTEAFF.

This clonotype was detected only a few times. V usage is TRBV29-1 and J usage is TRBJ2-5, with D perhaps assigned TRBD1 or TRBD2 (5 bases each). V was trimmed by 4 bases and J by 4 bases, leaving 13 bases between them. CDR3 size: 13 residues. Germline V gives CDR1 SQVTM, CDR2 ANQGSEA. CDR3 sequence: CSVGGALGETQYF. The CDR3 bases are TGCAGCGTTGGAGGGGCCCTGGGAGAGACCCAGTACTTC.

This clonotype was recorded at least ten times. The gene calls are TRBV12-3 or TRBV12-4 and TRBJ2-7, with D possibly TRBD2 on 5 matching bases. The germline V and J ends were trimmed by 1 base and 3 bases, with 7 bases remaining between them. The CDR3 runs 13 residues. The CDR3 nucleotides are TGTGCCAGCAGTTTAGGTGGGAGCTACGAGCAGTACGTC. Protein: CASSLGGSYEQYV.

This clonotype has just a few counts. The V gene is TRBV20-1, the J gene TRBJ2-1; possible D gene TRBD2, 6 bases. CDR1 DFQATT and CDR2 SNEGSKA come from the germline V gene (reference sequence). CDR3 length equals 11 residues. V shed 1 base and J shed 12 bases, with 10 bases lying between them. The DNA for the CDR3 is TGCAGTGCTAGAGTGGCTAGCGCGCAGTTCTTC. This encodes CSARVASAQFF.

This clonotype has a handful of counts. This chain links TRBV20-1 with TRBJ2-7; 8 nucleotides agree with TRBD1. J was trimmed by 6 bases and V by 0 bases; bases with no gene match: 7. From germline, CDR1 is DFQATT and CDR2 SNEGSKA (reference sequence). The CDR3 has 14 residues. This chain's CDR3 is CSAREGTGGGEQYF. As DNA, the CDR3 is TGCAGTGCTAGAGAGGGGACAGGAGGAGGCGAGCAGTACTTC.

CDR3 sequence (DNA): TGCAGTGCCGCCCTTCCGGGACCCCAGTTGGAGTTCTTC. It is translated as CSAALPGPQLEFF. The V gene is TRBV20-1, the J gene TRBJ2-1; D is perhaps TRBD1 or TRBD2 (5 bases each). The CDR3 is 13 residues long. V was pared by 6 bases and J by 14 bases, with 23 bases between. In germline, CDR1 is DFQATT, CDR2 SNEGSKA (reference sequence).

The chain combines TRBV4-1 with TRBJ2-1, with 8 nucleotides matching TRBD2. V dropped 4 bases and J dropped 7; count of bases not matched to a gene: 9. Germline CDR1 and CDR2: MGHRA and YSYEKL. There are 15 residues in the CDR3. The CDR3 DNA is TGCGCCAGCAGCCCCTCTGCGGGGGGCCATAATGAGCAGTTCTTC. This translates into CASSPSAGGHNEQFF.

The chain links TRBV18 to TRBJ2-1, with 8 bases lining up with TRBD2. Germline CDR1 reads KGHSH; CDR2 reads LQKENI. The CDR3 contains 15 residues. Trimming cost V 4 bases and J 8 bases; bases outside gene matches: 10. The CDR3 nucleotides read TGTGCCAGCTCACGACCCGGGACTAGTTCTTATGAGCAGTTCTTC. It translates to CASSRPGTSSYEQFF.

This clonotype was found a few times. This rearrangement joins TRBV11-2 to TRBJ1-2; D possibly corresponds to TRBD1 (5 bases). The CDR3 length is 13 residues. With 5 bases removed from V and 2 bases from J, the gap between germline ends came to 9 bases. Germline V lookup: CDR1 SGHAT, CDR2 FQNNGV. CDR3 nucleotide sequence: TGTGCCAGCAGCCCATGGGGGAACTATGGCTACACCTTC. It is translated as CASSPWGNYGYTF.

This clonotype was found a few times. V and J are TRBV20-1 and TRBJ2-1, with TRBD2 matching over 13 bases. Trimming removed 0 bases from V and 5 bases from J; junction bases left unmatched: 4. The CDR3 has 16 amino acids. Per germline, CDR1 DFQATT and CDR2 SNEGSKA (reference sequence). The CDR3 DNA is TGCAGTGCTAGAGATACAACTAGCGGGAGGGACAATGAGCAGTTCTTC. Its protein product is CSARDTTSGRDNEQFF.